These 12 T cell receptor beta chains came from one sample sequenced in a study of radiation and T cells in renal cell carcinoma. Documented time point: blood 4 weeks post-SBRT, at nephrectomy. As for treatment: 15 Gy SBRT to primary tumor, nephrectomy 4 weeks later. Generated by immunoSEQ multiplex PCR, the TCRdb table keeps only in-frame clones and is missing some. Among 75,000 to 90,000 clones listed, roughly 87% were seen once. The sequencing used blood, collected from a patient whose treatment included radiotherapy and nephrectomy. These receptors were obtained from a woman in her seventies with renal cell carcinoma.

The rearrangement uses TRBV6-5 and TRBJ2-7; no firm D call. The CDR3 runs 14 residues. V lost 6 bases and J 4 bases, leaving 16 bases between the germline ends. Germline V gene sequence: CDR1 MNHEY, CDR2 SVGAGI. The CDR3 reads CASSPQRSSYEQYF. In DNA form, the CDR3 reads TGTGCCAGCAGCCCGCAGAGATCCTCTTACGAGCAGTACTTC.

The chain carries TRBV6-6 and TRBJ1-4; 9 bases map to TRBD1. The ends lost 2 bases at V and 4 bases at J; junction bases unmatched: 5. CDR3 length: 16 residues. CDR1 is MNHNY and CDR2 is SVGAGI in the germline V gene (reference sequence). CDR3 nucleotides: TGTGCCAGCAGTTACGTAATGACAGGGGGTAATGAAAAACTGTTTTTT. It encodes CASSYVMTGGNEKLFF.

In its sample, this clone was seen once. V gene TRBV19 combines with J gene TRBJ2-5; the D gene is possibly TRBD1 (5 bases). The V and J ends lost 4 bases and 2 bases respectively, with 14 bases between them. The CDR3 spans 15 residues. The germline V gene encodes CDR1 LNHDA and CDR2 SQIVND (reference sequence). CDR3 nucleotide sequence: TGTGCCAGTAGTACCCCAGGGATGGCGCAAGAGACCCAGTACTTC. Its translation: CASSTPGMAQETQYF.

The chain has TRBV5-4 and TRBJ2-5, with D possibly being TRBD2 (5 bases). TRBJ2-7 matches the DNA end more closely, so the J call is doubtful. Per the germline V gene, CDR1 is SGHNT and CDR2 is YYREEE (reference sequence). The CDR3 runs 14 residues. The CDR3 protein is CASSLETTMNEQYF. In DNA form, the CDR3 reads TGTGCCAGCAGCTTGGAGACGACTATGAACGAGCAGTACTTC.

The V gene is TRBV30, the J gene TRBJ1-2; a weak D match, TRBD1 (6 bases). Trimming took 3 bases from V and 7 from J, leaving 18 bases between them. Germline V gene sequence: CDR1 GTSNPN, CDR2 SVGIG (reference sequence). This CDR3 has 14 amino acids. CDR3 sequence: CAWSPYRGAGGYTF. In DNA form, the CDR3 reads TGTGCCTGGAGCCCCTATCGGGGGGCGGGTGGCTACACCTTC.

The gene calls are TRBV11-3 and TRBJ2-3; 10 bases match TRBD2. V lost 5 bases to trimming and J lost 3 bases; unmatched junction nucleotides: 5. CDR3 length: 15 residues. The germline CDR1 and CDR2 sequences are SGHNT and YENEEA. DNA for the CDR3: TGTGCCAGCAGCCCTAGCGGGGGTAGAACAGATACGCAGTATTTT. Translated, it gives CASSPSGGRTDTQYF.

J is TRBJ1-1 and V is TRBV7-3; 7 bases are a match to TRBD1. Trimming took 6 bases from V and 1 from J; bases not matched to a gene: 5. CDR1 SGHTA and CDR2 FQGTGA come from the germline V gene. The CDR3 is 14 residues long. The DNA of the CDR3 is TGTGCCAGCAGGCAGACAGGGCCGAACACTGAAGCTTTCTTT. This codes for CASRQTGPNTEAFF.

The genes are TRBV30 and TRBJ2-1, with 7 bases lining up with TRBD1. There are 15 residues in the CDR3. Trimming removed 0 bases from V and 0 bases from J; junction bases left unmatched: 2. The V gene's germline CDR1 is GTSNPN and CDR2 SVGIG (reference sequence). Here the CDR3 DNA reads TGTGCCTGGAGTGTAAGACAGGGCTCCTACAATGAGCAGTTCTTC. It yields the protein CAWSVRQGSYNEQFF.

J is TRBJ1-1 and V is TRBV2; D is ambiguous. The CDR3 sequence is 12 residues long. CDR1 SNHLY and CDR2 FYNNEI come from the germline V gene. Trimming took 4 bases from V and 11 from J, leaving 14 bases between them. Here the CDR3 reads CASSGATSSAFF. DNA of the CDR3: TGTGCCAGCAGTGGAGCAACGAGTAGCGCTTTCTTT.

This chain links TRBV19 with TRBJ2-2, with 8 bases identical to TRBD1. Germline CDR1 is LNHDA and CDR2 is SQIVND (reference sequence). V lost 6 bases and J lost 5; bases outside the gene matches: 8. The CDR3 spans 15 residues. This CDR3 reads CASRGGQGGTGELFF. CDR3 nucleotides: TGTGCCAGTAGGGGTGGACAGGGCGGGACCGGGGAGCTGTTTTTT.

The chain has TRBV30 and TRBJ2-1; TRBD2 agrees at 7 bases. The CDR3 has 13 amino acids. Germline-derived CDR1 and CDR2 are GTSNPN and SVGIG (reference sequence). The J segment lost 8 bases and the V segment lost 2 bases, leaving 6 bases of the junction unmatched. CDR3 bases: TGTGCCTGGAGTCCCGGACTAGTTGATGAGCAGTTCTTC. Its translation is CAWSPGLVDEQFF.

This chain connects TRBV30 to TRBJ2-5; 13 nucleotides align to TRBD2. Germline V gives CDR1 GTSNPN, CDR2 SVGIG (reference sequence). The CDR3 is made up of 15 amino acids. The trim removed 1 base at V and 4 bases at J, leaving 3 bases unmatched. CDR3 coding DNA: TGTGCCTGGAGTGCGACTAGCGGGGGGCGAGAGACCCAGTACTTC. Its protein is CAWSATSGGRETQYF.